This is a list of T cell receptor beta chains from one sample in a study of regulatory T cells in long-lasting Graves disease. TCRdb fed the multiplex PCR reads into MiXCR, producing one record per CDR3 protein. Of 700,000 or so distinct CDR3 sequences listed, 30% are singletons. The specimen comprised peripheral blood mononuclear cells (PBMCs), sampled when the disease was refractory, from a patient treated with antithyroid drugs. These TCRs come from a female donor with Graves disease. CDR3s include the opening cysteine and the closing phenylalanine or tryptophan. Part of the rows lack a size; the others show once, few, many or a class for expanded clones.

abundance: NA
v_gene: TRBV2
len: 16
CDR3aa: CASTPKGQTSPYGYTF

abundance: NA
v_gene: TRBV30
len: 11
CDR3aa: CAATGSGLAFF

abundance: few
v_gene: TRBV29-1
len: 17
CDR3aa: CSVKLPGADSDINGYTF

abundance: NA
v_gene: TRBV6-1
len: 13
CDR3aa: CAGSRTGDTEAFF

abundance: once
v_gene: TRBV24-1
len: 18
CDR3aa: CATSDSTGRSGSSDEQFF

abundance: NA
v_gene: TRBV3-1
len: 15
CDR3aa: CASSQDRLAGDEQYF

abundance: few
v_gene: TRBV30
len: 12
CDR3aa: CAWNGGDQPQHF

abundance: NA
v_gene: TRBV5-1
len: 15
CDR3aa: CASSSARIRGYGYTF

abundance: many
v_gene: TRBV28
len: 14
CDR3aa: CASSLPTGRTEAFF

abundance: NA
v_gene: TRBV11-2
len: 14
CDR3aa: CASSLVQRDNEQFF

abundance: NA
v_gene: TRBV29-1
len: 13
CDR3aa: CSVGRLGGGELFF

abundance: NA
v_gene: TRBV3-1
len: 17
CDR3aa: CASSPRPGGMNTGELFF

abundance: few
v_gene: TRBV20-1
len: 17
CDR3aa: CSAGITGAQISYNEQFF

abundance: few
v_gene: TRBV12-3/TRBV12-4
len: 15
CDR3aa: CASSLNPGIGNTIYF

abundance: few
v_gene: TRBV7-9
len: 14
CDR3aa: CASSSTTGSYEQYF

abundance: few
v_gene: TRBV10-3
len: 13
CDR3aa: CAISTDSYTEAFF

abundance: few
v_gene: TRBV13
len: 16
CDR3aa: CASSLALTSGEETQYF

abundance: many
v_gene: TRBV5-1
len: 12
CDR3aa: CASSLGSGEQYF

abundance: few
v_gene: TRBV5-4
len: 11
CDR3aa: CASSLLSEQYF

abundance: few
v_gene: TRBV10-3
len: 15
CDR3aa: CAIREGGAGGQPQHF

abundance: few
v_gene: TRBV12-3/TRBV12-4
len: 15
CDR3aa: CASSSGRGRGEKLFF

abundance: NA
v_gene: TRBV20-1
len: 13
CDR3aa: CSARDRISDTQYF

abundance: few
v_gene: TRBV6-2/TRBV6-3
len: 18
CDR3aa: CASSERGLAGPNTGELFF

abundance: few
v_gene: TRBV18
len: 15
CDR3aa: CASSPRGTYNSPLHF

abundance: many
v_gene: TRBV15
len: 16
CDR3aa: CATSRDITGDNYGYTF

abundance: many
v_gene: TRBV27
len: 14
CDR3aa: CASSEDRIGSPLHF

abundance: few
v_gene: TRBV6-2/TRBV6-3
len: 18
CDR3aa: CASSYGTSGRSATGELFF

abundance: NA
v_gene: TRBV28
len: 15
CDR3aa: CASSQPPGGNQPQHF

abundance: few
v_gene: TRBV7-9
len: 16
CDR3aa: CASSLRQTGQPHEQYF

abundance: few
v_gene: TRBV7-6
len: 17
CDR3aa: CASSLAARGGTNEKLFF

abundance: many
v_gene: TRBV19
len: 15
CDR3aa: CASSTTPYSNQPQHF

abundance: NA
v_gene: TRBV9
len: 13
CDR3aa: CASSPTPLGTQYF

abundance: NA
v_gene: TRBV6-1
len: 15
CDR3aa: CASSDRVSGNQPQHF

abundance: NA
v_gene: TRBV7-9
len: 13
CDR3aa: CASSDRAEYGYTF

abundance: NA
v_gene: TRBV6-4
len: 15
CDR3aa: CASTRWDREIYEQYF

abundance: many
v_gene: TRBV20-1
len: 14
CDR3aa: CSASGTGLAYEQYF

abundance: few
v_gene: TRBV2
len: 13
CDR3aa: CASSVEQGTEAFF

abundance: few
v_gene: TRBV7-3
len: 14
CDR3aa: CASSVRSEGTEAFF

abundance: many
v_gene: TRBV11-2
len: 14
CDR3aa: CASSPRNYNSPLHF

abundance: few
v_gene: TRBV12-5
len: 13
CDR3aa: CASGPTPRETQYF

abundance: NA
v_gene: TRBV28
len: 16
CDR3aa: CASSLSQGSSGNTIYF

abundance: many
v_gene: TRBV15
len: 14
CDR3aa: CATSRPTSQNEAFF

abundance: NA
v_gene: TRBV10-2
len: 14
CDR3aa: CASGGTSVLREQFF

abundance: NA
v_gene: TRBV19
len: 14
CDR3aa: CASRKQGAGYEQYF

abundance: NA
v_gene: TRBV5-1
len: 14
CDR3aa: CASRGYLFQETQYF

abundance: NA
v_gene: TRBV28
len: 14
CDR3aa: CASSPQSQPYEQYF

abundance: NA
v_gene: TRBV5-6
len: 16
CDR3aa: CASSLEMAGPNTEAFF

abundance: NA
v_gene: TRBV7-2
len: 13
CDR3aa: CASARVDSYEQYF

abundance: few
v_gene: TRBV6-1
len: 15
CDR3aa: CASRATGGGGQPQHF

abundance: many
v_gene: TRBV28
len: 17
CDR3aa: CASSLPLLAESSYEQYF

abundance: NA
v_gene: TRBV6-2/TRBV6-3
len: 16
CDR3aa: CASSYPGTGGNTEAFF

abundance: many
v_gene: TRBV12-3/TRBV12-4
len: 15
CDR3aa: CASTSDPFRPGGYTF

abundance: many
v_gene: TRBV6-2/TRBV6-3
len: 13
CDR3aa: CASRAGSNSPLHF

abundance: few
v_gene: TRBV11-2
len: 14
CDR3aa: CASSLDGRNYGYTF

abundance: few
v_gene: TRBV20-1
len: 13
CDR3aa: CSARDSRAYEQYF

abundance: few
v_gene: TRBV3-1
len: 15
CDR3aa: CASSQDDSVVYGYTF

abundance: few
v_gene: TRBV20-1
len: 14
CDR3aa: CSASAGTAGYGYTF